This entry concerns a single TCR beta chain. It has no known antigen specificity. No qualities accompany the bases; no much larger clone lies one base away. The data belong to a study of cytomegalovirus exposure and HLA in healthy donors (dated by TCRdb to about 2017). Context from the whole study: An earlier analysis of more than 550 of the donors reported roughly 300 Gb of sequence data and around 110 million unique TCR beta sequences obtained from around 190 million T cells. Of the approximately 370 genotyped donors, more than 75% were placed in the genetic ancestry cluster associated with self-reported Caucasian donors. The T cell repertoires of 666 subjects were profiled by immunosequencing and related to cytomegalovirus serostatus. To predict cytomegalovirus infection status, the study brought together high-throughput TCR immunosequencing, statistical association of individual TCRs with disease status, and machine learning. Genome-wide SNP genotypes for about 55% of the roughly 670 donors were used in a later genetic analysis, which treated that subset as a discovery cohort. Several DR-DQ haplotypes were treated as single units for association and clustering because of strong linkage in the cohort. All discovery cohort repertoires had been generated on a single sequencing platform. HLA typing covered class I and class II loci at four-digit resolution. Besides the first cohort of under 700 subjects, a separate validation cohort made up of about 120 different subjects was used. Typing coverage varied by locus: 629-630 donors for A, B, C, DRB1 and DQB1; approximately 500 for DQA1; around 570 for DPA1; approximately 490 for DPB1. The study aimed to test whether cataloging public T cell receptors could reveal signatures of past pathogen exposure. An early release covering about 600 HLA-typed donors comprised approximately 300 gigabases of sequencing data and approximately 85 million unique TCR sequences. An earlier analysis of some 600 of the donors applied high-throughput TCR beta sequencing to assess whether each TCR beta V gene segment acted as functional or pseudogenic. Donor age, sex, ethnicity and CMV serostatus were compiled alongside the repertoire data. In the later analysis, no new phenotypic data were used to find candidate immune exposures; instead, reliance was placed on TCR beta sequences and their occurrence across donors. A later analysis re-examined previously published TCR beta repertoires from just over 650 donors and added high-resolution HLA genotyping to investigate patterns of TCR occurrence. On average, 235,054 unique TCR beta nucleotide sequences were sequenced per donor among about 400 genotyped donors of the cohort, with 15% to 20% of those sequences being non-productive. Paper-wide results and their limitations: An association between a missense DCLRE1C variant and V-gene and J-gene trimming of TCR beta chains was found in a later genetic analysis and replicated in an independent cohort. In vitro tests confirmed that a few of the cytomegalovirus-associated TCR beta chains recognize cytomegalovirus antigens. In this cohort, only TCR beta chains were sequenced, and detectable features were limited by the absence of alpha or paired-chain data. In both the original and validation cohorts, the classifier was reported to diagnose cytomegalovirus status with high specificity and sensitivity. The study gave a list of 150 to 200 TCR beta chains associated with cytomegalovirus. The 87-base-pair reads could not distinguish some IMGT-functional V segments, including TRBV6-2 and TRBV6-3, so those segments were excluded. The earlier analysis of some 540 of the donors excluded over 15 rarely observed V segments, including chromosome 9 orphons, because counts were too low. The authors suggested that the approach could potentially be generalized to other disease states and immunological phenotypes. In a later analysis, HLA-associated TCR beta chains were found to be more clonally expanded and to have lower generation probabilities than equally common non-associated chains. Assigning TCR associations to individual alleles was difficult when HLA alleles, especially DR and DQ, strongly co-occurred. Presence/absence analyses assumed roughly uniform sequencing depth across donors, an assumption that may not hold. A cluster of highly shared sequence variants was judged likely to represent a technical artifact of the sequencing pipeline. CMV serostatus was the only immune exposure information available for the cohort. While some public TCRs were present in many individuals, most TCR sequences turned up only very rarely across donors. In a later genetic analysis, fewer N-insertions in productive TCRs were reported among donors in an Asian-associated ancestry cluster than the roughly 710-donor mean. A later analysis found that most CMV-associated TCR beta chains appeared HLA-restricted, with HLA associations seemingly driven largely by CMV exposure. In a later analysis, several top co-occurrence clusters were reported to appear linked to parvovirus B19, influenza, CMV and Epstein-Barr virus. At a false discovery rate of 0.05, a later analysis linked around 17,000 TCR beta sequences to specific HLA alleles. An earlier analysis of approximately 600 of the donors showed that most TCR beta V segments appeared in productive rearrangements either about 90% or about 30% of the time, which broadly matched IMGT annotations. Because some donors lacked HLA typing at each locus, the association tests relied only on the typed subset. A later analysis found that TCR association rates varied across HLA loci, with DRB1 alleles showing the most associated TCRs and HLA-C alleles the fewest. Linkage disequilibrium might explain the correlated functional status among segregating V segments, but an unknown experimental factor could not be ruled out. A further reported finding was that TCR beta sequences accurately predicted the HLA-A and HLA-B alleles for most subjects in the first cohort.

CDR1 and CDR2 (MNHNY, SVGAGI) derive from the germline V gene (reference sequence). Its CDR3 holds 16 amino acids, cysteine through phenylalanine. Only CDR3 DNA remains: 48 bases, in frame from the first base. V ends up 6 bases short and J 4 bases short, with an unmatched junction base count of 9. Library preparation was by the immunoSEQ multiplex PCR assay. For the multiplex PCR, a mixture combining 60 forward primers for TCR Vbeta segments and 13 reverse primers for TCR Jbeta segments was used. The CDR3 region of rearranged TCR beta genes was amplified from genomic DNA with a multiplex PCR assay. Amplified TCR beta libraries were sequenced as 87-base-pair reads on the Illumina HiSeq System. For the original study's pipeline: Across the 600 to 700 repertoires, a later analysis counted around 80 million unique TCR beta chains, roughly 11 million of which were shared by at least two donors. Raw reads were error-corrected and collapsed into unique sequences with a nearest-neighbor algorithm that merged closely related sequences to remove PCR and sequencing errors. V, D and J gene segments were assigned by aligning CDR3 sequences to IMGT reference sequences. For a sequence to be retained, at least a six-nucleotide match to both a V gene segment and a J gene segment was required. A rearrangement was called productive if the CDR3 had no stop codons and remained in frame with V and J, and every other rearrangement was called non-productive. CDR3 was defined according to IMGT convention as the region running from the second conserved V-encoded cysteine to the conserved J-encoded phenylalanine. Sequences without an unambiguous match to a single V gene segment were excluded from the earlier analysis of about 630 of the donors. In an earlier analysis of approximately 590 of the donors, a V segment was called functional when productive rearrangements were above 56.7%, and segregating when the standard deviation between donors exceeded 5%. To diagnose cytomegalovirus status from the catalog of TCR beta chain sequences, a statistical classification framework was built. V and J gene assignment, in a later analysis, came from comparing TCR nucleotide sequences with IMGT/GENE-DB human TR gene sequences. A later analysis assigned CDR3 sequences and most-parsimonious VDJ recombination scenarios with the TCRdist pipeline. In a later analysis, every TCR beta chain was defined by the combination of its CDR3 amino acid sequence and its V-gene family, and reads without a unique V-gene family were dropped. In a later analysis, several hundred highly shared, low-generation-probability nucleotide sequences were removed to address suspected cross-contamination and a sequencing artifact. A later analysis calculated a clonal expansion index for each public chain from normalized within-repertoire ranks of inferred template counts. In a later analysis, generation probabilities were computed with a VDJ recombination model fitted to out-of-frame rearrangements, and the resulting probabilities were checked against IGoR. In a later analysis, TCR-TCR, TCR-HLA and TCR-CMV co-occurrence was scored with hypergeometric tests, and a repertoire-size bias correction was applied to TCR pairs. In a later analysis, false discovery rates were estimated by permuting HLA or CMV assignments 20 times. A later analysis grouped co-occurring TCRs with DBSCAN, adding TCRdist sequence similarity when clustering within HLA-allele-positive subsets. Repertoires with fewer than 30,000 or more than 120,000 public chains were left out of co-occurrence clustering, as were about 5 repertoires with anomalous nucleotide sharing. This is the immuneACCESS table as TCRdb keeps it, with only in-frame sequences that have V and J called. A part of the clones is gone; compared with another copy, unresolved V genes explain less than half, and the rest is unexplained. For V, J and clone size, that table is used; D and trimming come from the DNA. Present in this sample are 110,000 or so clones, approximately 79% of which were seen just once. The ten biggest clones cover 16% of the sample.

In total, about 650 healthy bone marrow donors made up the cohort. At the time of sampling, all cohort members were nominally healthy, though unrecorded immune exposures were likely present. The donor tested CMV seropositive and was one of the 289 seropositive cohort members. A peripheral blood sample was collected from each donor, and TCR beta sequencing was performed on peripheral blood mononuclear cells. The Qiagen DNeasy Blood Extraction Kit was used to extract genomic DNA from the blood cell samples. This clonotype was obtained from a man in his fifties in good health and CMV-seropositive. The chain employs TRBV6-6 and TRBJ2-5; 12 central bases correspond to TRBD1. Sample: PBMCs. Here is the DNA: TGTGCCAGCAGGCCGGGACAGGGGGCCTACGCAGAGACCCAGTACTTC. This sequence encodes CASRPGQGAYAETQYF.